This TCR beta chain was identified during a study of identical twins. TCRdb recomputed calls from the 5' RACE reads with MiXCR, one row per CDR3 protein. The sample carries 1.5 million to 2 million distinct CDR3 sequences, about 31% recorded once. Germline CDR1 MDHEN, CDR2 SYDVKM. The V and J ends lost 8 bases and 7 bases, in that order; junction bases with no gene match: 4. This CDR3 is 11 amino acids long. The J gene is TRBJ1-2, the V gene TRBV28; 7 positions agree with TRBD1. Sequencing was carried out using cord blood. The receptor was isolated from a newborn girl in good health. CDR3 protein: CASLRGAGYTF. For the CDR3, the DNA is TGTGCCAGCCTCAGGGGGGCTGGCTACACCTTC.